This TCR beta chain comes out of a study of CXCR3-negative and CXCR3-positive naive CD8 T cells. Study overall: Sequencing brought in 130 million to 150 million TRB reads altogether, and each library got about 1.5 +/- 0.3 million. General observations from the study: Sequencing showed both naive subsets with comparably high diversity, and memory CD8+ cells much lower.

5' RACE with UMI labels generated the TRB cDNA libraries. Following a re-call of the 5' RACE reads, TCRdb has one entry per CDR3 protein and lacks DNA. This sample's table reports 65,000 to 95,000 distinct CDR3 sequences. The CDR3 spans 17 residues. Looked up from germline, CDR1 is PRHDT and CDR2 is FYEKMQ (reference sequence). A remark on this clonotype: Its antigen is undetermined.

This receptor was obtained from a human donor in good health. Some clones in this sample may be carry-over from other donors' samples. Material: naive CXCR3- CD8+ T cells from blood. The subset is: CD45RO-CCR7+CD27+CD95- naive CD8+ T cells lacking CXCR3 (TNR3-). The J gene is TRBJ2-1, the V gene TRBV13; TCRdb names TRBD1, which stays unverified in the absence of DNA. CDR3 loop: CASSLGLGTGGLDEQFF.